The 16 T cell receptor beta chains listed next were all sequenced from one sample in a study of vaccination and CD4 T cells after COVID-19. These receptors have no known antigen. The Oncomine TCR Beta short-read assay sequenced DNA from cultured CD4+ T cells. Via MiXCR, TCRdb re-called the PCR reads, giving one row per CDR3 protein. The data contain about 15,000 distinct CDR3 sequences, around 48% of them singletons. Noted time point: late sampling 161 to 241 days after vaccination in three convalescent patients. Treatment: roughly 11-day PBMC culture with coronavirus spike peptide pools or control peptides (ViraFEST assay). The sample was CD4+ T cells from blood, cultured in vitro, taken about 7 months after SARS-CoV-2 vaccination. These receptors originate from a human donor who had recovered from COVID-19.

A few counts support this clonotype. The chain is built from TRBV6-2 or TRBV6-3 and TRBJ1-5; D uncertain. V shed 4 bases and J shed 7 bases, with 8 bases lying between them. The CDR3 is 12 residues long. The germline V gene encodes CDR1 MNHEY and CDR2 SVGEGT. This CDR3 is CASSLTSQPQHF. Here the CDR3 DNA reads TGTGCCAGCAGTTTAACCTCGCAGCCCCAGCATTTT.

The gene calls are TRBV5-8 and TRBJ1-6, with D tentatively TRBD1 (6 bases). CDR1 and CDR2 from the germline V gene are SGHTS and YDEGEE. The CDR3 sequence is 12 residues long. Trimming left V 5 bases short and J 19 bases short, with 19 bases between. CDR3 residues: CASSRQDRRSHF. CDR3 sequence (DNA): TGTGCCAGCAGTCGACAGGACCGCCGTTCGCACTTT.

This clonotype was observed a few times. The J gene is TRBJ1-5, the V gene TRBV19; TRBD1 matches at 7 bases. Trimming at V came to 8 bases and at J to 0 bases, leaving 7 bases not matched to a gene. There are 15 residues in the CDR3. Germline values: CDR1 LNHDA, CDR2 SQIVND (reference sequence). CDR3 bases: TGTGCCAGTTCACAGGGGCTCCCTAGCAATCAGCCCCAGCATTTT. Translating gives CASSQGLPSNQPQHF.

The chain carries TRBV18 and TRBJ2-7; D gene unclear. CDR1 is KGHSH and CDR2 is LQKENI in the germline V gene. The CDR3 contains 15 residues. V gave up 3 bases and J gave up 0 bases, with 12 bases separating them. CDR3 region: CASSPDSPSSYEQYF. The CDR3 DNA sequence: TGTGCCAGCTCACCGGATAGCCCTTCCTCCTACGAGCAGTACTTC. The full variable domain, rest sourced from reference TRBV18 and TRBJ2-7, is NAGVMQNPRHLVRRRGQEARLRCSPMKGHSHVYWYRQLPEEGLKFMVYLQKENIIDESGMPKERFSAEFPKEGPSILRIQQVVRGDSAAYFCASSPDSPSSYEQYFGPGTRLTVT.

The chain recombines TRBV6-1 with TRBJ1-6; tentatively, D is TRBD1 (5 bases). The germline V gene encodes CDR1 MNHNS and CDR2 SASEGT. V gave up 7 bases and J gave up 8 bases, with 15 bases separating them. CDR3 length equals 14 residues. In DNA, the CDR3 is TGTGCCAGCACCCCTAGGGGACGGGATTCACCCCTCCACTTT. As protein: CASTPRGRDSPLHF.

The chain couples TRBV20-1 to TRBJ1-6; D gene uncertain. Germline V gene data show CDR1 as DFQATT and CDR2 as SNEGSKA (reference sequence). V was clipped by 5 bases and J by 7 bases, with 18 bases between them. The length of the CDR3 is 15 residues. The CDR3 DNA follows: TGCAGTGCTGAGGGATTCCCCAACATGAATTCACCCCTCCACTTT. Its protein product is CSAEGFPNMNSPLHF.

The chain is built from TRBV6-1 and TRBJ1-1; perhaps TRBD1 as D (5 bases). V was pared by 7 bases and J by 1 base, with 16 bases between. The germline V gene encodes CDR1 MNHNS and CDR2 SASEGT. CDR3 length equals 15 residues. The CDR3 loop reads CASIQTAISNTEAFF. Here the CDR3 DNA reads TGTGCCAGCATCCAGACAGCCATTTCGAACACTGAAGCTTTCTTT.

The rearrangement links TRBV6-5 to TRBJ2-5; 7 bases map to TRBD2. This CDR3 region has 14 residues. Germline values: CDR1 MNHEY, CDR2 SVGAGI. With V trimmed by 4 bases and J by 5 bases, 7 bases remained unmatched. The CDR3 loop reads CASSWGWGGETQYF. For the CDR3, the DNA is TGTGCCAGCAGTTGGGGTTGGGGGGGGGAGACCCAGTACTTC.

The rearrangement joins TRBV20-1 to TRBJ2-1, with 9 positions matching TRBD1. Germline CDR1 DFQATT, CDR2 SNEGSKA (reference sequence). The CDR3 sequence is 17 residues long. V gave up 2 bases and J gave up 5 bases; unmatched junction bases: 13. The CDR3 sequence is CSARPGQGLGWNNEQFF. The DNA of the CDR3 is TGCAGTGCTAGACCGGGACAGGGACTCGGGTGGAACAATGAGCAGTTCTTC.

This clonotype was found a few times. The chain has TRBV20-1 and TRBJ2-5; weak D call: TRBD1 (6 bases). Deletions cut 6 bases from V and 5 bases from J, with 19 bases between. Germline lookup yields CDR1 DFQATT and CDR2 SNEGSKA (reference sequence). The CDR3 spans 14 residues. For the CDR3, the DNA is TGCAGTGCCCCTCACAGGGCTGGTGGCGAGACCCAGTACTTC. Translating it yields CSAPHRAGGETQYF.

The chain recombines TRBV18 with TRBJ2-7; D perhaps matches TRBD1 (7 bases). The ends were cut back, 3 bases at V and 1 base at J, with 16 bases in the middle. Per the germline V gene, CDR1 is KGHSH and CDR2 is LQKENI. This CDR3 has 16 amino acids. CDR3 region: CASSPGGGTASYEQYF. CDR3 DNA sequence: TGTGCCAGCTCACCGGGCGGAGGGACAGCATCCTACGAGCAGTACTTC.

The chain joins TRBV6-2 or TRBV6-3 to TRBJ1-1; tentatively, D is TRBD1 (5 bases). The V and J ends lost 2 bases and 1 base respectively, with 8 bases between them. The length of the CDR3 is 14 residues. Germline V lookup: CDR1 MNHEY, CDR2 SVGEGT. CDR3 coding DNA: TGTGCCAGCAGTTACCAGGGTTCGAACACTGAAGCTTTCTTT. Encoded protein: CASSYQGSNTEAFF.

The rearrangement links TRBV10-3 to TRBJ1-6; 7 bases are shared with TRBD1. CDR1 and CDR2 (germline): ENHRY, SYGVKD. The CDR3 covers 13 residues. V shed 6 bases, J shed 8 bases, and the junction held 4 bases outside the gene matches. The CDR3 loop is CAIRGGADSPLHF. In DNA form, the CDR3 reads TGTGCCATCAGAGGGGGCGCAGATTCACCCCTCCACTTT.

V gene TRBV15 combines with J gene TRBJ2-3; D is uncertain. The germline V gene encodes CDR1 LNHNV and CDR2 YYDKDF (reference sequence). This CDR3 has 13 amino acids. Trimming took off 1 base at V and 5 bases at J, with 7 bases between the two ends. The CDR3, as DNA: TGTGCCACCAGCAGAGCTCCTCGAGATACGCAGTATTTT. Translating gives CATSRAPRDTQYF.

V gene TRBV25-1 combines with J gene TRBJ1-1; TRBD1 agrees at 7 bases. This CDR3 comprises 16 residues. Germline V gene data show CDR1 as MGHDK and CDR2 as SYGVNS. V lost 5 bases, J lost 9 bases, and 18 bases stayed unmatched. CDR3 nucleotide sequence: TGTGCCAGCAGTCCCCCTGGAGACCGGGACAGTGGAAAAGCTTTCTTT. Translation: CASSPPGDRDSGKAFF.

This clonotype has only a few counts. The rearrangement links TRBV28 to TRBJ1-6; 7 nucleotides line up with TRBD1. The germline V gene encodes CDR1 MDHEN and CDR2 SYDVKM. This CDR3 comprises 16 residues. Trimming took 5 bases from V and 7 from J; bases not matched to a gene: 11. The DNA for the CDR3 is TGTGCCAGCAGTGGGGAAGACAGGGCCGAGAATTCACCCCTCCACTTT. Its protein product is CASSGEDRAENSPLHF.